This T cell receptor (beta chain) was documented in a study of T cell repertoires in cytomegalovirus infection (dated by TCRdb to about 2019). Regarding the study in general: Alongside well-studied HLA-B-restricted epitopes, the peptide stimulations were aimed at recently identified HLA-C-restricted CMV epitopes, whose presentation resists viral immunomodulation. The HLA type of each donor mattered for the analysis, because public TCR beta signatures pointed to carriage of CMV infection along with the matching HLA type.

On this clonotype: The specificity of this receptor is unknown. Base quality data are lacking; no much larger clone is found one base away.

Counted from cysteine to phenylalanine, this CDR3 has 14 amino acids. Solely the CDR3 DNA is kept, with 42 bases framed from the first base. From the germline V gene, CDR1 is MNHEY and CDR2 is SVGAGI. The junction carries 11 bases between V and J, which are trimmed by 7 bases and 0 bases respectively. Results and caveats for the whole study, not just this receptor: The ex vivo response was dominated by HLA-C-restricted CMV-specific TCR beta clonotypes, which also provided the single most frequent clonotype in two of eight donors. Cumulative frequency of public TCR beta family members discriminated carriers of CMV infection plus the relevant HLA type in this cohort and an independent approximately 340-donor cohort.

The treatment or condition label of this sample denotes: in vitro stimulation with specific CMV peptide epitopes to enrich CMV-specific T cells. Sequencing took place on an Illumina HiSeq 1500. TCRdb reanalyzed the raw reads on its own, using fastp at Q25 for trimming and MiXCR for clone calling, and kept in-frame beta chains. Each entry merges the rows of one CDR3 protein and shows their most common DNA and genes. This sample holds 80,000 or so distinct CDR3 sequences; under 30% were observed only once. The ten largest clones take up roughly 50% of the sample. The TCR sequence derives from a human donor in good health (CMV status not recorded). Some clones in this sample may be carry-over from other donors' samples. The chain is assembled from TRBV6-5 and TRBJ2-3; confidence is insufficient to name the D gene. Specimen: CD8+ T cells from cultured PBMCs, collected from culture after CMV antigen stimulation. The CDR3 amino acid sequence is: CASTAITSTDTQYF. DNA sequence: TGTGCCAGCACCGCGATTACTAGCACAGATACGCAGTATTTT.